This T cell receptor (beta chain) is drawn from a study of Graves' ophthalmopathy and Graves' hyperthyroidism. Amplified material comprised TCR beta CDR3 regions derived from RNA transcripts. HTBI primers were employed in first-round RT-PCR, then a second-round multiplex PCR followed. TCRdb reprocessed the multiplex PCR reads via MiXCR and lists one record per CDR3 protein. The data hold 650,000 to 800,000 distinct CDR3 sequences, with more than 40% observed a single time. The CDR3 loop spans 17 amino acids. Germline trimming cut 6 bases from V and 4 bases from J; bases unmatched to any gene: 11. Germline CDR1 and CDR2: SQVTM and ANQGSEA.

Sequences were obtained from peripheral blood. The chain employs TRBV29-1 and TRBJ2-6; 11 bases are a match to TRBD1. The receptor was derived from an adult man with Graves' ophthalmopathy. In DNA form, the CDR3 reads TGCAGCGTCGAGGCGGACAGGGGGCGGTCAGGGGCCAACGTCCTGACTTTC. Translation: CSVEADRGRSGANVLTF.